The 20 T cell receptor beta chains presented below share a single source sample, sequenced in a study of control samples from healthy donors and cancer patients. Profiled with immunoSEQ multiplex PCR; TCRdb holds only in-frame clones, not every one. The sample holds around 94,000 clones; over 90% are singletons and the top ten take approximately 1.5%. Sequenced sample: blood. The receptors shown here come from a woman in her 30s in good health.

The gene calls are TRBV10-3 and TRBJ1-2; no clear D. The germline CDR1 and CDR2 sequences are ENHRY and SYGVKD. Trimming took 5 bases from V and 5 from J, leaving 9 bases between them. CDR3 length: 12 residues. Here the CDR3 reads CAISLDEYGYTF. For the CDR3, the DNA is TGTGCCATCAGTTTGGACGAGTATGGCTACACCTTC.

The chain recombines TRBV9 with TRBJ2-7; D possibly uses TRBD1 or TRBD2 (5 bases each). Trimming took 4 bases from V and 9 from J, leaving 17 bases between them. Germline CDR1 is SGDLS and CDR2 is YYNGEE. This CDR3 spans 13 amino acids. The CDR3, as DNA: TGTGCCAGCAGCCGGGACCCCCACTCAGGGCAGTACTTC. It specifies CASSRDPHSGQYF.

The chain carries TRBV5-1 and TRBJ2-1; D might be TRBD1 or TRBD2, each matching 5 bases. The CDR3 loop spans 15 amino acids. V dropped 1 base and J dropped 7 bases, with 15 bases sitting between them. CDR1 is SGHRS and CDR2 is YFSETQ in the germline V gene. The chain's CDR3 is CASSLLGPLGNEQFF. The CDR3 nucleotides are TGCGCCAGCAGCTTGTTGGGACCCCTGGGGAATGAGCAGTTCTTC.

The gene calls are TRBV28 and TRBJ2-3; TRBD1 agrees at 7 bases. The CDR3 runs 14 residues. V trimming: 3 bases; J trimming: 2 bases; junction bases outside the gene matches: 2. Per the germline V gene, CDR1 is MDHEN and CDR2 is SYDVKM. CDR3 nucleotide sequence: TGTGCCAGCAGTTTGGGACAGTCCACAGATACGCAGTATTTT. This sequence encodes CASSLGQSTDTQYF.

This clone came up a few times. This chain joins TRBV6-1 and TRBJ2-5; perhaps TRBD1 as D (6 bases). The CDR3 runs 14 residues. Germline assignment: CDR1 MNHNS and CDR2 SASEGT. The V end lost 1 base, the J end lost 7 bases, and 13 bases lay between the germline ends. CDR3: CASSEGDIKWTQYF. DNA of the CDR3: TGTGCCAGCAGTGAAGGGGACATAAAATGGACCCAGTACTTC.

The DNA of the CDR3 is TGCGCCAGCAGCTTGTTGGGGGGGACAGATACGCAGTATTTT. This codes for CASSLLGGTDTQYF. The chain recombines TRBV5-1 with TRBJ2-3, with 7 positions matching TRBD2. From germline, CDR1 is SGHRS and CDR2 YFSETQ. The CDR3 extends over 14 amino acids. V was pared by 1 base and J by 3 bases, with 2 bases of the junction left unmatched.

The J gene is TRBJ2-5, the V gene TRBV6-6, with 7 bases identical to TRBD1. Unmatched junction bases numbered 7, after V lost 7 bases and J lost 2 bases. Germline CDR1 is MNHNY and CDR2 is SVGAGI (reference sequence). The length of the CDR3 is 14 residues. The CDR3 is CASTDRAGQETQYF. The CDR3 DNA sequence: TGTGCCAGCACCGACAGGGCTGGACAAGAGACCCAGTACTTC.

This clone occurred once. This chain links TRBV9 with TRBJ2-1; 11 nucleotides match TRBD1. Germline V gives CDR1 SGDLS, CDR2 YYNGEE. There are 16 residues in the CDR3. V shed 0 bases, J shed 8 bases, and the junction held 7 bases outside the gene matches. The CDR3 loop reads CASSVAGGTGGYEQFF. The CDR3 bases are TGTGCCAGCAGCGTAGCGGGTGGGACAGGGGGGTATGAGCAGTTCTTC.

The J gene is TRBJ1-1, the V gene TRBV14, with D possibly being TRBD1 (5 bases). Trimming took off 1 base at V and 10 bases at J, with 13 bases between the two ends. Germline V gene lookup returns CDR1 SGHDN and CDR2 FVKESK. CDR3 length: 13 residues. The CDR3 DNA reads as TGTGCCAGCAGCCAAGTGGGACCGCCCTCAGCTTTCTTT. Translated: CASSQVGPPSAFF.

The J gene is TRBJ1-2, the V gene TRBV18; tentatively, D is TRBD1 (6 bases). Trimming took off 1 base at V and 3 bases at J, with 9 bases between the two ends. The CDR3 length is 14 residues. From germline, CDR1 is KGHSH and CDR2 LQKENI. The CDR3 here is CASSPLPGDYGYTF. As DNA, the CDR3 is TGTGCCAGCTCACCACTCCCAGGGGACTATGGCTACACCTTC.

This clone was seen once. V is TRBV16 and J is TRBJ2-6; a possible D gene is TRBD1 (6 bases). The CDR3 is 15 amino acids. Trimming removed 5 bases from V and 2 bases from J, with 10 bases in between. The germline V gene has CDR1 KGHSY and CDR2 FQNENV. CDR3 in amino acids: CASSLRTAGANVLTF. CDR3 bases: TGTGCCAGCAGCTTGCGGACAGCTGGGGCCAACGTCCTGACTTTC.

The chain is built from TRBV30 and TRBJ1-3; D might be TRBD1 (5 bases). The CDR3 is 15 amino acids. Germline CDR1 is GTSNPN and CDR2 is SVGIG (reference sequence). The germline V and J ends were trimmed by 0 bases and 0 bases, with 9 bases remaining between them. The CDR3 DNA follows: TGTGCCTGGAGTGTGGGACGGGCCTCTGGAAACACCATATATTTT. Protein sequence: CAWSVGRASGNTIYF. Looking up the rest from reference TRBV30 and TRBJ1-3 gives the full variable domain: SQTIHQWPATLVQPVGSPLSLECTVEGTSNPNLYWYRQAAGRGLQLLFYSVGIGQISSEVPQNLSASRPQDRQFILSSKKLLLSDSGFYLCAWSVGRASGNTIYFGEGSWLTVV.

This sequence joins TRBV4-1 and TRBJ2-6, with 10 bases aligning to TRBD1. The CDR3 consists of 17 residues. The V gene's germline CDR1 is MGHRA and CDR2 YSYEKL. V was pared by 0 bases and J by 15 bases, with 14 bases of the junction left unmatched. CDR3 coding DNA: TGCGCCAGCAGCCAAGATGAAAGAATTGTGGGGACAGGGGCCCTGACTTTC. Translated: CASSQDERIVGTGALTF.

The chain carries TRBV20-1 and TRBJ2-7; possible D gene TRBD1, 6 bases. Deletions cut 3 bases from V and 2 bases from J, with 14 bases between. Germline V lookup: CDR1 DFQATT, CDR2 SNEGSKA (reference sequence). This CDR3 has 14 amino acids. CDR3 bases: TGCAGTGCTAGTAAGGGGGTCGGGGCCTACGAGCAGTACTTC. It is translated as CSASKGVGAYEQYF.

The CDR3 loop reads CASRTGQDYGYTF. CDR3 DNA: TGTGCCAGCAGGACGGGACAGGACTATGGCTACACCTTC. This chain uses TRBV6-5 with TRBJ1-2; 8 positions agree with TRBD1. The CDR3 extends over 13 amino acids. Looked up from germline, CDR1 is MNHEY and CDR2 is SVGAGI. The V gene end was trimmed by 6 bases and the J gene end by 3 bases; junction bases not matched to a gene: 3.

The V call is TRBV5-4, the J call TRBJ1-1, with D maybe TRBD1 (5 bases). Trimming pared 5 bases from V and 4 bases from J, leaving 12 bases between. CDR3 size: 13 residues. Germline V lookup: CDR1 SGHNT, CDR2 YYREEE (reference sequence). The CDR3 region is CASRGVGGTEAFF. CDR3 DNA: TGTGCCAGCAGAGGGGTGGGGGGCACTGAAGCTTTCTTT.

This clone occurred once. V usage is TRBV11-2 and J usage is TRBJ2-3; D is perhaps TRBD2 (6 bases). The germline gives CDR1 SGHAT, CDR2 FQNNGV. V lost 6 bases, J lost 4 bases, and 17 bases lay in between. CDR3 length: 15 residues. Here the CDR3 reads CASRAMGGVADTQYF. The CDR3, as DNA: TGTGCCAGCAGGGCCATGGGGGGTGTGGCAGATACGCAGTATTTT.

The genes are TRBV14 and TRBJ1-2, with TRBD1 matching 9 bases. The CDR3 length is 15 residues. V lost 2 bases, J lost 5 bases, and 6 bases stayed unmatched. Per germline, CDR1 SGHDN and CDR2 FVKESK. CDR3 in DNA: TGTGCCAGCAGCCAACTCGGACAGGGGCCGTATGGCTACACCTTC. As protein: CASSQLGQGPYGYTF.

The J gene is TRBJ2-2, the V gene TRBV5-1; TRBD1 is a possible D gene (5 bases). V lost 1 base and J 3 bases, leaving 13 bases between the germline ends. The CDR3 runs 16 residues. CDR1 is SGHRS and CDR2 is YFSETQ in the germline V gene. The CDR3 nucleotides are TGCGCCAGCAGCTTGCATAGGGGCTTGGACACCGGGGAGCTGTTTTTT. Its protein is CASSLHRGLDTGELFF.

The genes are TRBV19 and TRBJ2-6, with 7 bases lining up with TRBD1. Germline CDR1 is LNHDA and CDR2 is SQIVND (reference sequence). This CDR3 is built from 15 residues. Trimming removed 10 bases from V and 1 base from J; junction bases left unmatched: 7. The CDR3 loop is CATDHRGSGANVLTF. Here the CDR3 DNA reads TGTGCCACCGACCACAGGGGATCTGGGGCCAACGTCCTGACTTTC.